Shown below are 4 T cell receptor beta chains from a single sample sequenced in a study of blood T cell repertoires in COVID-19. Sequencing was performed with immunoSEQ multiplex PCR; in TCRdb, only in-frame clones are kept and a portion is missing. Of 30,000 to 40,000 clones in the sample, just over 85% were seen once. The source material was peripheral blood. All receptors come from a human donor in a cohort sampled during active COVID-19.

This clone was seen only once. This chain connects TRBV9 to TRBJ2-3, with D perhaps TRBD2 (6 bases). The CDR3 extends over 15 amino acids. The germline CDR1 and CDR2 sequences are SGDLS and YYNGEE. The V end lost 0 bases, the J end lost 4 bases, and 12 bases lay between the germline ends. The CDR3 loop reads CASSVVGAGSDTQYF. As DNA, the CDR3 is TGTGCCAGCAGCGTAGTTGGGGCGGGGTCAGATACGCAGTATTTT.

The J gene is TRBJ2-7, the V gene TRBV9; 8 bases align to TRBD2. CDR3 size: 15 residues. With 0 bases clipped from V and 4 bases from J, the junction kept 6 bases outside the gene matches. Germline values: CDR1 SGDLS, CDR2 YYNGEE. The CDR3 DNA reads TGTGCCAGCAGCGTAGAACTAGCGGAACCTTACGAGCAGTACTTC. Translated, it gives CASSVELAEPYEQYF.

In its sample, this clone ranks as medium-sized. V gene TRBV27 combines with J gene TRBJ2-2, with D possibly matching TRBD1 (5 bases). The germline V gene encodes CDR1 MNHEY and CDR2 SMNVEV (reference sequence). V lost 2 bases and J lost 6, with 13 bases in between. The CDR3 covers 15 residues. CDR3 nucleotides: TGTGCCAGCAGTTTAGTTGCGGAAGGGGCCGGGGAGCTGTTTTTT. This encodes CASSLVAEGAGELFF.

This clone showed up just once. This chain joins TRBV27 and TRBJ2-1, with D possibly TRBD1 on 7 matching bases. With 4 bases removed from V and 4 bases from J, the gap between germline ends came to 11 bases. This CDR3 spans 14 amino acids. CDR1 MNHEY and CDR2 SMNVEV come from the germline V gene (reference sequence). The CDR3 sequence: CASSSAGGYNEQFF. As DNA, the CDR3 is TGTGCCAGCAGTTCGGCAGGGGGGTACAATGAGCAGTTCTTC.